This T cell receptor (beta chain) was profiled in a study of blood T cell repertoires in COVID-19 (dated by TCRdb to the early 2020s). Broadly, across the study: Collaborator samples came from the United States, Italy and Spain and covered acute and convalescent phases of COVID-19. The prospective study material was composed of cDNA or gDNA derived from T cells, B-cell-depleted T cells, or PBMCs. The dataset comprised deeply sampled blood TCRbeta repertoires from subjects exposed to, actively infected with, or recovered from COVID-19. The repertoires were released in a freely available public database meant as a resource for research on the immune response to SARS-CoV-2. Samples came from the ongoing ImmuneRACE study (first 160 participants) plus 1,254 subjects from 6 global collaborators. Sample metadata almost always included a de-identified subject ID, COVID-19 status, age in years and sex. Where available, HLA class I and class II types were taken from metadata supplied by the sample provider and were not determined by assay-based typing. The paper's findings and limits, for the study overall: How much clinical and demographic metadata was included differed by source and by participant, and the metadata was provided uncurated.

The germline V gene yields ENHRY for CDR1 and SYGVKD for CDR2. From its cysteine to its phenylalanine, the CDR3 spans 13 amino acids. The kept DNA is CDR3 alone, 39 bases in frame from the first base. V is shortened by 6 bases, J by 1 base, and the region joining them spans 9 bases. TCRbeta CDR3 regions were amplified from genomic DNA using the immunoSEQ Assay, a bias-controlled multiplex PCR. Per the source publication's procedure: Within the assay, amplification of reference gene primers was used to estimate how many nucleated cells each sample contained. To quantify the absolute abundance of each unique TCRbeta CDR3 rearrangement, sequence reads were collapsed and filtered. For each sample, productive Simpson clonality was calculated as the square root of Simpson's diversity index over productive rearrangements. TCRdb re-hosts the immuneACCESS table, in-frame sequences only. Its copies lack some clones; in the studies checked, an unresolved V gene accounts for under half of them, and the cause for the rest is not known. The V and J calls and clone size are taken from that table; D and trimming were inferred from the DNA. The sample yields about 210,000 clones; around 90% were counted once. The ten largest clonotypes hold 1.5% to 2% of the sample.

Collaborating institutions collected whole blood in K2EDTA tubes following their own protocols. For TCRbeta analysis, collaborators shipped samples as frozen whole blood, isolated PBMCs, or DNA extracted from either of those sample types. As to this clone: The clone's antigen remains unknown. Per-base qualities were not stored, and no clone one base away is much larger.

The receptor chain draws on TRBV10-3 and TRBJ1-1; no D segment can be confidently identified. Sequencing used peripheral blood. The TCR sequence derives from a man between 65 and 80 years old with acute or convalescent COVID-19. In nucleotides, the sequence is TGTGCCATCAGCCCAATACAGAACACTGAAGCTTTCTTT. It translates as CAISPIQNTEAFF.